This entry lists 10 T cell receptor beta chains sequenced from one sample in a study of regulatory T cells in long-lasting Graves disease. Specified time point: newly diagnosed GD, antithyroid drugs for less than 3 months. Construction of the TCR library relied on RNA isolated from PBMCs. Libraries of TCR beta came from iRepertoire HTBI primers plus Arm-PCR of CDR3 regions. In TCRdb, the multiplex PCR reads were re-called with MiXCR into one record per CDR3 protein. The table shows approximately 400,000 distinct CDR3 sequences, with around 15% occurring only once. The material sequenced was peripheral blood mononuclear cells (PBMCs), taken at new diagnosis, from a patient treated with antithyroid drugs. All receptors come from a female donor with Graves disease.

The chain carries TRBV4-1 and TRBJ2-1; TRBD2 matches at 12 bases. The germline CDR1 and CDR2 sequences are MGHRA and YSYEKL. V trimming: 0 bases; J trimming: 0 bases; junction bases outside the gene matches: 6. The CDR3 length is 19 residues. The CDR3 region is CASSQDPASGRASYNEQFF. In DNA, the CDR3 is TGCGCCAGCAGCCAAGACCCGGCTAGCGGGAGGGCCTCCTACAATGAGCAGTTCTTC.

In its sample, this clonotype was seen many times. The chain employs TRBV3-1 and TRBJ1-1; TRBD1 matches at 7 bases. V trimming: 4 bases; J trimming: 5 bases; junction bases outside the gene matches: 10. Per germline, CDR1 LGHDT and CDR2 YNNKEL (reference sequence). The CDR3 is 15 residues long. The CDR3 protein is CASSLRTGGGTEAFF. In DNA, the CDR3 is TGTGCCAGCAGCCTTCGGACAGGAGGGGGTACTGAAGCTTTCTTT.

This clonotype was counted only a few times. This chain connects TRBV5-4 to TRBJ2-1, with D maybe TRBD2 (5 bases). Trimming removed 1 base from V and 0 bases from J, with 11 bases in between. CDR1 and CDR2 from the germline V gene are SGHNT and YYREEE (reference sequence). The CDR3 has 16 residues. CDR3 DNA sequence: TGTGCCAGCAGCTTGCTGCCGGGAACCTCCTACAATGAGCAGTTCTTC. Protein sequence: CASSLLPGTSYNEQFF.

The table lists this clonotype with many counts. The J gene is TRBJ2-3, the V gene TRBV27, with D uncertain. The CDR3 is 15 amino acids. The germline V gene has CDR1 MNHEY and CDR2 SMNVEV (reference sequence). The ends were cut back, 5 bases at V and 4 bases at J, with 16 bases in the middle. CDR3 amino acids: CASSNGYLIPDTQYF. The DNA of the CDR3 is TGTGCCAGCAGTAATGGGTACCTAATCCCAGATACGCAGTATTTT.

The sample holds many counts of this clonotype. The chain is built from TRBV12-3 or TRBV12-4 and TRBJ1-1; D remains unclear. This CDR3 spans 14 amino acids. V lost 9 bases to trimming and J lost 1 base, with 15 bases between them. This chain's CDR3 is CASHEGLSNTEAFF. CDR3 DNA sequence: TGTGCCAGTCACGAAGGGCTTTCGAACACTGAAGCTTTCTTT.

This clonotype was detected ten times or more. The chain employs TRBV11-2 and TRBJ1-1; the match to TRBD1 covers 10 bases. From germline, CDR1 is SGHAT and CDR2 FQNNGV. This CDR3 has 16 residues. V lost 6 bases to trimming and J lost 5 bases; unmatched junction nucleotides: 12. This CDR3 is CASSPGTGEGWTEAFF. In DNA, the CDR3 is TGTGCCAGCAGTCCCGGGACAGGGGAGGGCTGGACTGAAGCTTTCTTT.

Many counts were recorded for this clonotype. The chain links TRBV27 to TRBJ1-1, with 10 nucleotides matching TRBD1. CDR1 is MNHEY and CDR2 is SMNVEV in the germline V gene (reference sequence). The J segment lost 4 bases and the V segment lost 2 bases, leaving 7 bases of the junction unmatched. This CDR3 comprises 16 residues. The CDR3 region is CASSLRQGARITEAFF. The CDR3 coding sequence is TGTGCCAGCAGTTTAAGACAGGGGGCAAGGATCACTGAAGCTTTCTTT.

The rearrangement links TRBV7-2 to TRBJ2-4; tentatively, D is TRBD1 or TRBD2 (7 bases each). Germline values: CDR1 SGHTA, CDR2 FQGNSA. The CDR3 covers 17 residues. Trimming cost V 1 base and J 2 bases, with 15 bases left between them. CDR3 protein: CASSLEGASGTKNIQYF. The CDR3 DNA reads as TGTGCCAGCAGCTTAGAGGGGGCTAGCGGCACCAAAAACATTCAGTACTTC. Full variable domain (outside the CDR3, taken from reference TRBV7-2 and TRBJ2-4): GAGVSQSPSNKVTEKGKDVELRCDPISGHTALYWYRQSLGQGLEFLIYFQGNSAPDKSGLPSDRFSAERTGGSVSTLTIQRTQQEDSAVYLCASSLEGASGTKNIQYFGAGTRLSVL.

V and J are TRBV20-1 and TRBJ1-2; possibly TRBD1 for D (6 bases). Germline V gene lookup returns CDR1 DFQATT and CDR2 SNEGSKA (reference sequence). Trimming left V 0 bases short and J 6 bases short, with 17 bases between. This CDR3 is built from 15 residues. This CDR3 is CSARDGNLGAHGYTF. CDR3 DNA: TGCAGTGCTAGAGATGGGAATTTGGGGGCGCATGGCTACACCTTC.

CDR3 sequence reads: CASRGTGGAGANEKLFF. The DNA of the CDR3 is TGTGCCAGCAGGGGGACAGGGGGCGCAGGGGCTAATGAAAAACTGTTTTTT. The rearrangement links TRBV6-2 or TRBV6-3 to TRBJ1-4; 12 positions match TRBD1. With 6 bases clipped from V and 3 bases from J, the junction kept 8 bases outside the gene matches. Per the germline V gene, CDR1 is MNHEY and CDR2 is SVGEGT. The CDR3 runs 17 residues.